These 24 T cell receptor beta chains were sequenced from one sample in a study of response to subunit inactivated influenza vaccine. TCRdb recomputed calls from the RT-PCR reads with MiXCR, one row per CDR3 protein. The table includes fewer than 700,000 distinct CDR3 sequences, 10% to 15% detected once. Specimen: PBMCs from blood, collected 40 to 50 days after vaccination. The receptors were gathered from a man aged 45-65 years who received an inactivated influenza vaccine.

The sample holds a few counts of this clonotype. The chain couples TRBV7-2 to TRBJ2-2; 11 bases match TRBD2. The CDR3 has 16 amino acids. Germline V lookup: CDR1 SGHTA, CDR2 FQGNSA. After removal of 6 bases from V and 1 base from J, the junction contained 4 bases not matched to a gene. The CDR3 here is CASRLTSGGNTGELFF. The CDR3 bases are TGTGCCAGCAGGCTCACTAGCGGGGGGAACACCGGGGAGCTGTTTTTT.

This clonotype has only a few counts. The chain recombines TRBV4-1 with TRBJ2-7; D possibly corresponds to TRBD1 (6 bases). From germline, CDR1 is MGHRA and CDR2 YSYEKL. Trimming took 4 bases from V and 4 from J, leaving 17 bases between them. The CDR3 consists of 15 residues. CDR3: CASSPRTDTTYEQYF. CDR3 in DNA: TGCGCCAGCAGCCCTAGGACAGACACAACGTACGAGCAGTACTTC.

This clonotype has a handful of counts. This chain's CDR3 is CASSPRHSYGYTF. The CDR3 region has the DNA TGTGCCAGCAGCCCACGACATTCCTATGGCTACACCTTC. J is TRBJ1-2 and V is TRBV7-2; D is unclear. The CDR3 spans 13 residues. V lost 5 bases, J lost 4 bases, and 11 bases lay in between. Looked up from germline, CDR1 is SGHTA and CDR2 is FQGNSA.

The chain links TRBV7-2 to TRBJ1-3, with no clear D. The CDR3 has 15 amino acids. V was pared by 0 bases and J by 3 bases, with 9 bases between. Germline CDR1 and CDR2: SGHTA and FQGNSA. The CDR3 DNA is TGTGCCAGCAGCTTAGCGACCCAAGATGGAAACACCATATATTTT. Translated, it gives CASSLATQDGNTIYF.

This clonotype was picked up a small number of times. The CDR3 sequence is CASSASGGSAYEQYF. The CDR3 region has the DNA TGTGCCAGCTCGGCGAGCGGGGGGTCTGCCTACGAGCAGTACTTC. J is TRBJ2-7 and V is TRBV18; 9 nucleotides agree with TRBD2. The CDR3 is 15 residues long. Germline lookup yields CDR1 KGHSH and CDR2 LQKENI. V was clipped by 6 bases and J by 2 bases; unmatched bases: 8.

This clonotype was detected a few times. The chain combines TRBV4-3 with TRBJ2-1; D not resolved. The CDR3 loop spans 16 amino acids. Germline lookup yields CDR1 LGHNA and CDR2 YSLEER. Deletions cut 1 base from V and 5 bases from J, with 15 bases between. As DNA, the CDR3 is TGCGCCAGCAGCCAAGGGATAGCTATGACCGACAATGAGCAGTTCTTC. As protein: CASSQGIAMTDNEQFF.

The rearrangement uses TRBV5-1 and TRBJ2-7, with a tentative D call TRBD2 (7 bases). Germline CDR1 is SGHRS and CDR2 is YFSETQ. CDR3 size: 14 residues. Trimming took 6 bases from V and 2 from J, leaving 15 bases between them. The CDR3 protein is CASTPGGATYEQYF. CDR3 in DNA: TGCGCCAGCACCCCTGGGGGGGCTACCTACGAGCAGTACTTC.

This clonotype was observed many times. At one of its ends the junction is not consistent with the germline gene, which may arise from a read error. The chain combines TRBV5-1 with TRBJ2-5, with 7 bases matching TRBD2. Per the germline V gene, CDR1 is SGHRS and CDR2 is YFSETQ. The CDR3 sequence is 13 residues long. DNA for the CDR3: TGTGCCAGCAGTCCGGGACTACAAGAGACCCAGTACTTC. Translated, it gives CASSPGLQETQYF.

This chain links TRBV5-1 with TRBJ2-2; 7 nucleotides line up with TRBD1. CDR3 length: 16 residues. The germline V gene encodes CDR1 SGHRS and CDR2 YFSETQ. With V trimmed by 0 bases and J by 4 bases, 6 bases remained unmatched. CDR3 amino acids: CASSLDGTVITGELFF. DNA for the CDR3: TGCGCCAGCAGCTTGGATGGGACAGTTATCACCGGGGAGCTGTTTTTT.

The chain employs TRBV4-2 and TRBJ1-5, with 8 positions matching TRBD1. The CDR3 contains 17 residues. With 1 base clipped from V and 4 bases from J, the junction kept 9 bases outside the gene matches. Germline CDR1 reads LGHNA; CDR2 reads YNFKEQ. The chain's CDR3 is CASSQAGDRGQNQPQHF. The CDR3 DNA sequence: TGTGCCAGCAGCCAAGCCGGCGACAGGGGTCAGAATCAGCCCCAGCATTTT.

This clonotype was recorded at least ten times. CDR3 in DNA: TGTGCCAGCAGCTGGGCAGGGGTAAATGAGCAGTTCTTC. Protein: CASSWAGVNEQFF. The chain links TRBV5-6 to TRBJ2-1; D might be TRBD1 (6 bases). Germline CDR1 and CDR2: SGHDT and YYEEEE. Trimming stripped 3 bases from V and 7 bases from J, with 11 bases between. The length of the CDR3 is 13 residues.

This chain uses TRBV20-1 with TRBJ2-1; 9 bases align to TRBD2. Germline V lookup: CDR1 DFQATT, CDR2 SNEGSKA (reference sequence). CDR3 length: 14 amino acids. V lost 4 bases, J lost 0 bases, and 1 base stayed unmatched. The chain's CDR3 is CSATSGNSYNEQFF. The CDR3, as DNA: TGCAGTGCTACTAGCGGGAACTCCTACAATGAGCAGTTCTTC.

This clonotype was recorded a few times. This sequence joins TRBV4-2 and TRBJ2-5; D ambiguous. The ends were cut back, 0 bases at V and 7 bases at J, with 12 bases in the middle. The CDR3 is 14 residues long. Germline V lookup: CDR1 LGHNA, CDR2 YNFKEQ. The CDR3 coding sequence is TGTGCCAGCAGCCAAGATCGGCTAGGTGGGACCCAGTACTTC. Encoded protein: CASSQDRLGGTQYF.

Ten or more counts support this clonotype. The gene calls are TRBV5-1 and TRBJ2-2; D is perhaps TRBD2 (7 bases). CDR3 length: 16 residues. The V end lost 4 bases, the J end lost 4 bases, and 17 bases lay between the germline ends. The germline V gene encodes CDR1 SGHRS and CDR2 YFSETQ. The CDR3 spells CASSHGGAKATGELFF. DNA of the CDR3: TGCGCCAGCAGCCATGGGGGGGCGAAGGCCACCGGGGAGCTGTTTTTT.

At least ten counts were recorded for this clonotype. V gene TRBV20-1 combines with J gene TRBJ2-1; 11 nucleotides line up with TRBD2. Germline V CDR1 and CDR2: DFQATT, SNEGSKA (reference sequence). The CDR3 consists of 16 residues. V trimming: 5 bases; J trimming: 3 bases; junction bases outside the gene matches: 9. In DNA, the CDR3 is TGCAGTGCTCCTACCCTAGCGGGGGGCCACTACAATGAGCAGTTCTTC. This sequence encodes CSAPTLAGGHYNEQFF.

This clonotype was seen a handful of times. The chain recombines TRBV7-8 with TRBJ2-7; TRBD1 agrees at 10 bases. V was pared by 5 bases and J by 6 bases, with 7 bases of the junction left unmatched. Germline loops: CDR1 SGHVS, CDR2 FQNEAQ. The CDR3 length is 14 residues. CDR3 loop: CASSHPGQGSEQYF. In nucleotides, the CDR3 is TGTGCCAGCAGCCACCCGGGACAGGGGTCCGAGCAGTACTTC.

The chain is built from TRBV25-1 and TRBJ1-3; unclear D gene. Germline V gives CDR1 MGHDK, CDR2 SYGVNS. The CDR3 contains 13 residues. Trimming left V 4 bases short and J 2 bases short, with 6 bases between. The CDR3 DNA sequence: TGTGCCAGCAGTGGGCTGCCTGGAAACACCATATATTTT. Amino acid sequence: CASSGLPGNTIYF.

The V gene is TRBV2, the J gene TRBJ1-2; D is perhaps TRBD1 (6 bases). V dropped 6 bases and J dropped 3 bases, with 14 bases sitting between them. The CDR3 length is 14 residues. Germline V CDR1 and CDR2: SNHLY, FYNNEI. The CDR3 region has the DNA TGTGCCAGCAGCGCACAGGGTTCTGACTATGGCTACACCTTC. Amino acid sequence: CASSAQGSDYGYTF.

There are many counts of this clonotype. The chain combines TRBV5-6 with TRBJ1-1, with D possibly matching TRBD1 (5 bases). The germline V and J ends were trimmed by 2 bases and 5 bases, with 10 bases remaining between them. Germline V gives CDR1 SGHDT, CDR2 YYEEEE. CDR3 size: 13 residues. This chain's CDR3 is CASSFGTGTEAFF. Written as DNA, the CDR3 is TGTGCCAGCAGCTTTGGGACGGGTACTGAAGCTTTCTTT.

Many counts were recorded for this clonotype. In DNA, the CDR3 is TGTGCCAGCAGTTTCGCGGGGACAGGGGGCAGGGGGGTGATCTCCTACGAGCAGTACTTC. Protein product: CASSFAGTGGRGVISYEQYF. The V call is TRBV12-3 or TRBV12-4, the J call TRBJ2-7; 12 nucleotides agree with TRBD1. The CDR3 consists of 20 residues. Trimming at V came to 3 bases and at J to 0 bases, leaving 15 bases not matched to a gene.

In this sample, this clonotype turned up many times. The rearrangement uses TRBV29-1 and TRBJ1-1, with no clear D. Germline-derived CDR1 and CDR2 are SQVTM and ANQGSEA. The V and J ends lost 2 bases and 3 bases respectively, with 7 bases between them. The CDR3 is 12 residues long. The CDR3 DNA reads TGCAGCGTTGAACCAGGTGACACTGAAGCTTTCTTT. Translating it yields CSVEPGDTEAFF.

As concerns this clonotype: A much larger clone is a single base away; this may be a read error. The chain carries TRBV12-3 or TRBV12-4 and TRBJ2-5, with D possibly matching TRBD2 (5 bases). The CDR3 consists of 17 residues. Trimming left V 2 bases short and J 7 bases short, with 23 bases between. The chain's CDR3 is CASSLHRLIGVGGTQYF. CDR3 sequence (DNA): TGTGCCAGCAGTTTACACCGATTGATCGGCGTCGGAGGGACCCAGTACTTC.

This clonotype was counted between two and nine times. V is TRBV9 and J is TRBJ2-7; D call uncertain. Deletions cut 0 bases from V and 9 bases from J, with 13 bases between. The CDR3 runs 13 residues. CDR1 is SGDLS and CDR2 is YYNGEE in the germline V gene. CDR3 region: CASSVDVKSGQYF. The CDR3 DNA reads TGTGCCAGCAGCGTAGACGTTAAGTCCGGGCAGTACTTC.

This clonotype appeared a few times. The chain uses TRBV20-1 and TRBJ2-7; TRBD1 agrees at 10 bases. V dropped 5 bases and J dropped 0; count of bases not matched to a gene: 10. Per germline, CDR1 DFQATT and CDR2 SNEGSKA (reference sequence). This CDR3 spans 16 amino acids. CDR3 in amino acids: CSAGSTGGMSSYEQYF. DNA of the CDR3: TGCAGTGCTGGATCGACAGGGGGCATGAGCTCCTACGAGCAGTACTTC.